This T cell receptor beta chain comes out of a study of blood T cell repertoires in COVID-19. About the research overall: Acute-phase and convalescent COVID-19 samples originated in the United States, Italy and Spain.

CDR1 and CDR2 (germline): LGHDT, YNNKEL (reference sequence). V shed 1 base and J shed 2 bases, with 8 bases lying between them. This CDR3 is built from 14 residues. In the authors' methods: Amplification with reference gene primers provided the estimates of nucleated cell counts. Sequencing was performed with immunoSEQ multiplex PCR; in TCRdb, only in-frame clones are kept and a portion is missing. V, J and clone size derive from that table, while D and trimming were established from the DNA sequence. Of 50,000 to 75,000 clones in the sample, approximately 93% were seen once. V is TRBV3-1 (or the pseudogene TRBV3-2) and J is TRBJ2-5, with D perhaps TRBD1 (5 bases). Material: peripheral blood. This receptor was identified in a man aged 65 to 85 with active COVID-19. The CDR3 region is CASSQVGAQETQYF. CDR3 nucleotides: TGTGCCAGCAGCCAAGTAGGGGCTCAAGAGACCCAGTACTTC.